This TCR beta chain was found in a study of T cell changes during pregnancy in multiple sclerosis. Some clones are missing from TCRdb's copy, which holds only in-frame ones; the method was immunoSEQ multiplex PCR. Among about 40,000 clones listed, around nine tenths were seen once. The CDR3 length is 14 residues. Germline loops: CDR1 MDHEN, CDR2 SYDVKM. Trimming pared 2 bases from V and 0 bases from J, leaving 5 bases between. The receptor was isolated from a female donor with multiple sclerosis, enrolled in a pregnancy study. The chain employs TRBV28 and TRBJ1-3; D unclear. The sequencing here drew on peripheral blood, taken before pregnancy. CDR3 in DNA: TGTGCCAGCAGTTTAACAAACTCTGGAAACACCATATATTTT. It encodes CASSLTNSGNTIYF.